Presented here are 18 T cell receptor beta chains from one specimen sequenced in a study of OX40 agonist ivuxolimab in advanced cancers. TCRdb's copy holds only in-frame clones and misses some; the assay was immunoSEQ multiplex PCR. Among 77,000 or so clones listed, roughly nine tenths were seen once. This specimen was CD4+ or CD8+ T cells sorted from blood, taken in a trial of the OX40 agonist ivuxolimab. These receptors all come from an adult with an advanced solid tumor such as melanoma, head and neck, liver or kidney cancer.

J is TRBJ2-7 and V is TRBV6-6; D ambiguous. Germline values: CDR1 MNHNY, CDR2 SVGAGI (reference sequence). The V and J ends lost 6 bases and 0 bases respectively, with 12 bases between them. The CDR3 runs 14 residues. In DNA, the CDR3 is TGTGCCAGCAGCCTAAACGGAGACTCCTACGAGCAGTACTTC. It codes for CASSLNGDSYEQYF.

This chain joins TRBV2 and TRBJ1-1; D is uncertain. Germline loops: CDR1 SNHLY, CDR2 FYNNEI. The CDR3 loop spans 13 amino acids. V was cut by 11 bases and J by 0 bases, with 13 bases left in between. CDR3 residues: CAWSMSMNTEAFF. CDR3 coding DNA: TGTGCCTGGTCTATGTCGATGAACACTGAAGCTTTCTTT.

The chain's CDR3 is CASTNEQFF. As DNA, the CDR3 is TGCGCCAGCACCAATGAGCAGTTCTTC. This chain connects TRBV5-1 to TRBJ2-1; D is uncertain. Trimming removed 6 bases from V and 6 bases from J, with 1 base in between. The CDR3 runs to 9 residues. The germline V gene encodes CDR1 SGHRS and CDR2 YFSETQ.

The table lists this clone with a few counts. This chain connects TRBV9 to TRBJ1-2, with a possible D match to TRBD1 (6 bases). With 4 bases removed from V and 2 bases from J, the gap between germline ends came to 6 bases. The length of the CDR3 is 12 residues. Germline V gene data show CDR1 as SGDLS and CDR2 as YYNGEE. The CDR3: CASSTGNYGYTF. The CDR3, as DNA: TGTGCCAGCAGCACAGGGAACTATGGCTACACCTTC.

This clone was seen a handful of times. The J gene is TRBJ2-7, the V gene TRBV7-9, with TRBD1 matching 11 bases. The CDR3 spans 15 residues. V gave up 4 bases and J gave up 7 bases; unmatched junction bases: 9. Germline CDR1 is SEHNR and CDR2 is FQNEAQ (reference sequence). The CDR3 spells CASSSIGQGAGEQYF. CDR3 coding DNA: TGTGCCAGCAGCTCCATAGGACAGGGGGCGGGAGAGCAGTACTTC. Drawing the rest from reference TRBV7-9 and TRBJ2-7, the complete variable domain is DTGVSQNPRHKITKRGQNVTFRCDPISEHNRLYWYRQTLGQGPEFLTYFQNEAQLEKSRLLSDRFSAERPKGSFSTLEIQRTEQGDSAMYLCASSSIGQGAGEQYFGPGTRLTVT.

This chain uses TRBV11-3 with TRBJ2-3; no firm D call. The CDR3 has 15 residues. Germline CDR1 SGHNT, CDR2 YENEEA. V lost 1 base, J lost 0 bases, and 8 bases lay in between. The CDR3 reads CASSLGVASTDTQYF. The DNA of the CDR3 is TGTGCCAGCAGCTTAGGGGTAGCTAGCACAGATACGCAGTATTTT. Using reference TRBV11-3 and TRBJ2-3 for the parts outside the CDR3, the full variable domain is EAGVVQSPRYKIIEKKQPVAFWCNPISGHNTLYWYLQNLGQGPELLIRYENEEAVDDSQLPKDRFSAERLKGVDSTLKIQPAELGDSAVYLCASSLGVASTDTQYFGPGTRLTVL.

The chain carries TRBV9 and TRBJ2-5; the D gene is possibly TRBD1 (7 bases). The DNA end favors TRBJ2-7, so the J call may be wrong. The CDR3 is made up of 15 amino acids. The germline V gene encodes CDR1 SGDLS and CDR2 YYNGEE. CDR3 nucleotide sequence: TGTGCCAGCAGCCCTCACGGAGGGGGCTGGTACGAGCAGTACTTC. Its translation: CASSPHGGGWYEQYF.

This clone was counted once. V is TRBV19 and J is TRBJ1-2; D gene unclear. Germline lookup yields CDR1 LNHDA and CDR2 SQIVND (reference sequence). There are 16 residues in the CDR3. Deletions cut 0 bases from V and 3 bases from J, with 14 bases between. The CDR3 region is CASSIDQERKDYGYTF. The DNA of the CDR3 is TGTGCCAGTAGTATAGATCAAGAGAGGAAGGACTATGGCTACACCTTC.

V usage is TRBV7-6 and J usage is TRBJ2-1; TRBD2 matches 11 bases. Germline CDR1 SGHVS, CDR2 FNYEAQ. The CDR3 covers 16 residues. With V trimmed by 2 bases and J by 2 bases, 2 bases remained unmatched. The DNA for the CDR3 is TGTGCCAGCAGCTTACGTAGCGGGGGGGCCTACAATGAGCAGTTCTTC. Its protein is CASSLRSGGAYNEQFF.

This chain's CDR3 is CASSQVQGYEQYF. DNA for the CDR3: TGTGCCAGCAGTCAAGTTCAGGGGTACGAGCAGTACTTC. This chain links TRBV6-1 with TRBJ2-7, with D tentatively TRBD1 (6 bases). CDR3 size: 13 residues. The germline V gene encodes CDR1 MNHNS and CDR2 SASEGT. V lost 5 bases and J 4 bases, leaving 12 bases between the germline ends.

The rearrangement uses TRBV13 and TRBJ2-3; 10 bases fit TRBD2. The CDR3 has 14 amino acids. J was trimmed by 5 bases and V by 6 bases; bases with no gene match: 5. Per germline, CDR1 PRHDT and CDR2 FYEKMQ (reference sequence). The CDR3, as DNA: TGTGCCAGCAGAGAGGGACTAGCGATAGATACGCAGTATTTT. Protein: CASREGLAIDTQYF.

The V and J genes are TRBV13 and TRBJ1-5; D remains unclear. Trimming took 0 bases from V and 5 from J, leaving 2 bases between them. Per the germline V gene, CDR1 is PRHDT and CDR2 is FYEKMQ (reference sequence). CDR3 size: 12 residues. In nucleotides, the CDR3 is TGTGCCAGCAGCTTAGGCCATCAGCCCCAGCATTTT. Amino acid sequence: CASSLGHQPQHF. Looking up the rest from reference TRBV13 and TRBJ1-5 gives the full variable domain: AAGVIQSPRHLIKEKRETATLKCYPIPRHDTVYWYQQGPGQDPQFLISFYEKMQSDKGSIPDRFSAQQFSDYHSELNMSSLELGDSALYFCASSLGHQPQHFGDGTRLSIL.

The rearrangement uses TRBV27 and TRBJ2-2; tentative D call: TRBD1 (7 bases). V was pared by 3 bases and J by 6 bases, with 14 bases between. Germline loops: CDR1 MNHEY, CDR2 SMNVEV (reference sequence). The CDR3 is made up of 15 amino acids. CDR3 region: CASSFFQGGAGELFF. Written as DNA, the CDR3 is TGTGCCAGCAGTTTTTTTCAGGGGGGAGCCGGGGAGCTGTTTTTT.

V usage is TRBV7-9 and J usage is TRBJ2-7; D gene unclear. CDR3 length: 13 amino acids. Trimming stripped 3 bases from V and 3 bases from J, with 9 bases between. Germline CDR1 and CDR2: SEHNR and FQNEAQ (reference sequence). CDR3 loop: CASSLFPIYEQYF. The CDR3, as DNA: TGTGCCAGCAGCTTGTTCCCCATCTACGAGCAGTACTTC.

This clone is a singleton in its sample. In DNA, the CDR3 is TGTGCCAGCAGTGAACCGGGACAGGTAACCTACGAGCAGTACTTC. Translation gives CASSEPGQVTYEQYF. The rearrangement joins TRBV25-1 to TRBJ2-7; 8 bases align to TRBD1. Germline V gene data show CDR1 as MGHDK and CDR2 as SYGVNS. CDR3 length equals 15 residues. V gave up 2 bases and J gave up 2 bases; unmatched junction bases: 5.

This clone was counted once. This chain joins TRBV11-2 and TRBJ2-1, with 11 bases identical to TRBD1. The germline V gene has CDR1 SGHAT and CDR2 FQNNGV. Trimming took 5 bases from V and 6 from J; bases not matched to a gene: 6. This CDR3 is 15 amino acids long. The CDR3 DNA is TGTGCCAGCAGCCAGGACAGGGGGCTCGGCAATGAGCAGTTCTTC. Residues: CASSQDRGLGNEQFF.

This clone was seen a handful of times. The chain has TRBV7-3 and TRBJ1-6; TRBD1 might be the D (6 bases). The CDR3 is 16 amino acids. V was trimmed by 6 bases and J by 5 bases, leaving 17 bases between them. From germline, CDR1 is SGHTA and CDR2 FQGTGA. CDR3 DNA: TGTGCCAGCAGTATCGCTGAGGGACACAATAATTCACCCCTCCACTTT. The encoded protein is CASSIAEGHNNSPLHF.

The CDR3 sequence is CAISGGQTGNEKLFF. The CDR3 DNA is TGTGCCATCAGTGGTGGACAGACTGGGAATGAAAAACTGTTTTTT. V gene TRBV10-3 combines with J gene TRBJ1-4, with a tentative D call TRBD1 (6 bases). Trimming left V 4 bases short and J 5 bases short, with 14 bases between. The germline V gene has CDR1 ENHRY and CDR2 SYGVKD. CDR3 length: 15 amino acids.